These T cell receptor beta chains were read from a single sample in a study of radiation and T cells in renal cell carcinoma. Some clones are missing from TCRdb's copy, which holds only in-frame ones; the method was immunoSEQ multiplex PCR. The data show around 76,000 clones, with about four fifths seen just once and under 6.5% held by the top ten. The material sequenced was blood, taken from a patient whose treatment included radiotherapy and nephrectomy. Every receptor here comes from a man aged 60-69 years with renal cell carcinoma. Each CDR3 is given with its conserved first and last residue. D genes are given only for firm matches. The size of a clone is reported for some rows only, either as once, few or many, or as a class for expanded clones.

D,V,size,J,DNA,CDR3
-,TRBV27,-,TRBJ2-3,TGTGCCAGCAGGCTCTCAATTATCACAGATACGCAGTATTTT,CASRLSIITDTQYF
TRBD2,TRBV6-5,-,TRBJ2-2,TGTGCCAGCGCCGGGACTAGCAGATACACCGGGGAGCTGTTTTTT,CASAGTSRYTGELFF
-,TRBV4-1,once,TRBJ2-3,TGCGCCAGCAGCCAAGATCCGGCCAGGGGTGGTACAGATACGCAGTATTTT,CASSQDPARGGTDTQYF
-,TRBV7-3,-,TRBJ1-1,TGTGCCAGCAGCTCCCTAGTCAGAACTGAAGCTTTCTTT,CASSSLVRTEAFF
-,TRBV6-1,-,TRBJ1-1,TGTGCCAGCTGTATCTACCAGGGGGAAGCTTTCTTT,CASCIYQGEAFF
-,TRBV7-9,once,TRBJ1-1,TGTGCCAGCAGCTTAAATAGCCCGAACACTGAAGCTTTCTTT,CASSLNSPNTEAFF
-,TRBV6-5,once,TRBJ1-3,TGTGCCGTCGGGATCCCTAACATCTCTGGAAACACCATATATTTT,CAVGIPNISGNTIYF
TRBD1,TRBV29-1,-,TRBJ2-1,TGCAGCGGGGCCGGACAGGGCCCCCAGCAGTTCTTC,CSGAGQGPQQFF
-,TRBV27,-,TRBJ2-1,TGTGCCAGCAGTTTAGGGACGTCGTACAATGAGCAGTTCTTC,CASSLGTSYNEQFF
TRBD2,TRBV19,-,TRBJ2-7,TGTGCCAGTAGTAGCCCGGCGGGAGGGTCCGACGAGCAGTACTTC,CASSSPAGGSDEQYF
TRBD1,TRBV27,-,TRBJ2-7,TGTGCCAGCAGTTTGAACAGGGGTTACGAGCAGTACTTC,CASSLNRGYEQYF
TRBD1,TRBV30,few,TRBJ1-1,TGTGCCTGGGAGGGGGCGAAGGCGCGGGGCGCTTTCTTT,CAWEGAKARGAFF
TRBD2,TRBV10-3,-,TRBJ2-5,TGTGCCATCAGTCAAGTACTAGCGGGAGGCCCGGGGGAGACCCAGTACTTC,CAISQVLAGGPGETQYF
-,TRBV19,-,TRBJ2-7,TGTGCCAGTAGTGCCCGGGACGGAAGCTCCTACGAGCAGTACTTC,CASSARDGSSYEQYF
-,TRBV5-1,-,TRBJ2-5,TGCGCCAGCAGCCTGGAACTGGCAGGGGAGACCCAGTACTTC,CASSLELAGETQYF
TRBD1,TRBV19,once,TRBJ1-5,TGTGCCAGTAGTCGCGACAGGGCTAGCAATCAGCCCCAGCATTTT,CASSRDRASNQPQHF
-,TRBV6-1,-,TRBJ1-5,TGTGCCAGCAGTGTTCGACTTCCCTCTAGCAATCAGCCCCAGCATTTT,CASSVRLPSSNQPQHF
TRBD1,TRBV5-4,-,TRBJ1-3,TGTGCCAGCAGCATCCGGGACAGGGGAAATATAGGAAACACCATATATTTT,CASSIRDRGNIGNTIYF
-,TRBV4-1,few,TRBJ1-1,TGCGCCAGCAGCCATGGGTGGGGCGGGGGGAACACTGAAGCTTTCTTT,CASSHGWGGGNTEAFF
-,TRBV11-2,once,TRBJ2-1,TGTGCCAGCAGCCCACGTCTTAGGGCGGGCTACAATGAGCAGTTCTTC,CASSPRLRAGYNEQFF
-,TRBV6-1,once,TRBJ2-3,TGTGCCAGCAGTTCCACAGGGTTAGGCACAGATACGCAGTATTTT,CASSSTGLGTDTQYF
TRBD1,TRBV19,-,TRBJ1-3,TGTGCCAGTAGTGGGACAGTAAGAAACACCATATATTTT,CASSGTVRNTIYF
TRBD2,TRBV5-6,-,TRBJ2-1,TGTGCCAGCAGCACCGGACTAGCGGCGTCTTACAATGAGCAGTTCTTC,CASSTGLAASYNEQFF
TRBD2,TRBV5-1,-,TRBJ2-3,TGCGCCAGCAGCTCGGTACTAGCGGGGGGCTTAGATACGCAGTATTTT,CASSSVLAGGLDTQYF
-,TRBV28,-,TRBJ1-1,TGTGCCAGCACCCAGAACACTGAAGCTTTCTTT,CASTQNTEAFF
TRBD1,TRBV29-1,few,TRBJ1-1,TGCAGCGCCGGGACAGGAGGGAACACTGAAGCTTTCTTT,CSAGTGGNTEAFF
-,TRBV19,few,TRBJ2-7,TGTGCCAGTAGTCAAGTTCGTCACGAGCAGTACTTC,CASSQVRHEQYF
-,TRBV10-1,once,TRBJ2-7,TGCGCCAGCAGTCTGGGCAGGGGATACGAGCAGTACTTC,CASSLGRGYEQYF
TRBD1,TRBV11-2,-,TRBJ2-4,TGTGCCAGCAGCTCTCCGACAGGGGGAACAAACATTCAGTACTTC,CASSSPTGGTNIQYF
-,TRBV11-2,-,TRBJ1-4,TGTGCCAGCGAGCGGGCTAATGAAAAACTGTTTTTT,CASERANEKLFF
-,TRBV19,-,TRBJ1-2,TGTGCCAGTAGTGGCCCGGTCCACTGGGGCTATGGCTACACCTTC,CASSGPVHWGYGYTF
TRBD1,TRBV5-6,-,TRBJ2-7,TGTGCCAGCAGCTTTGGGGGACAGGGGTTCCACGAGCAGTACTTC,CASSFGGQGFHEQYF
TRBD1,TRBV4-2,-,TRBJ1-5,TGTGCCAGCAGCCAAGACAGGGGGGATCAGCCCCAGCATTTT,CASSQDRGDQPQHF
-,TRBV5-1,-,TRBJ2-1,TGCGCCAGCAGCTTGGCCGTGGGTGGAGATGAGCAGTTCTTC,CASSLAVGGDEQFF
TRBD1,TRBV29-1,-,TRBJ2-2,TGCAGCGTTGTGGACAGGGAAAACACCGGGGAGCTGTTTTTT,CSVVDRENTGELFF
TRBD2,TRBV9,few,TRBJ2-1,TGTGCCAGCAGCCCGCGGGTGGGAGGGGATGAGCAGTTCTTC,CASSPRVGGDEQFF
-,TRBV6-6,-,TRBJ1-5,TGTGCCAGCAGTTCGGCTGGAGTTAGCAATCAGCCCCAGCATTTT,CASSSAGVSNQPQHF
TRBD2,TRBV4-2,few,TRBJ2-3,TGTGCCAGCAGCCAAGATATTAGCGGGAGGGCCTATACGCAGTATTTT,CASSQDISGRAYTQYF
TRBD1,TRBV5-6,few,TRBJ2-5,TGTGCCAGCAGCCGTTACAGGGGGCTGGAGACCCAGTACTTC,CASSRYRGLETQYF
TRBD2,TRBV18,-,TRBJ2-3,TGTGCCAGCTCACCACAAACGGGAGGTCTGGGGTCAGATACGCAGTATTTT,CASSPQTGGLGSDTQYF
-,TRBV6-7,-,TRBJ1-5,TGTGCCAGCAGTTGGGGCGGCAATCAGCCCCAGCATTTT,CASSWGGNQPQHF
-,TRBV21-1,-,TRBJ2-5,TGTGCCAGCAGCCCGTTGGGAAAAGAGACCCAGTACTTC,CASSPLGKETQYF
-,TRBV29-1,-,TRBJ2-7,TGCAGCGCCCGGGCCTCGGCGGGGGAGCAGTACTTC,CSARASAGEQYF
-,TRBV5-1,-,TRBJ2-7,TGCGCCAGCAGCTTGGATGCCGTGGGATACTACGAGCAGTACTTC,CASSLDAVGYYEQYF